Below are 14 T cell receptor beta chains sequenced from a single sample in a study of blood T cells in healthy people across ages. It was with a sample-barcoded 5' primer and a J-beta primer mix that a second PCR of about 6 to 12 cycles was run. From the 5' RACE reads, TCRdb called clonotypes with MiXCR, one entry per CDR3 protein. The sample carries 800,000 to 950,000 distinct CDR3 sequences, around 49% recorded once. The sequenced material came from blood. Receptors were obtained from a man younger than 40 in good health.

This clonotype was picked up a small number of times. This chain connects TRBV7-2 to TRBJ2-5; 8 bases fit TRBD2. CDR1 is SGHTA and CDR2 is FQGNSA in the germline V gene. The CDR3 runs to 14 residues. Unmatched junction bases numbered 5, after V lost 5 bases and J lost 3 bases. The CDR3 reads CASSISGAKETQYF. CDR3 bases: TGTGCCAGCAGCATTAGCGGGGCTAAAGAGACCCAGTACTTC.

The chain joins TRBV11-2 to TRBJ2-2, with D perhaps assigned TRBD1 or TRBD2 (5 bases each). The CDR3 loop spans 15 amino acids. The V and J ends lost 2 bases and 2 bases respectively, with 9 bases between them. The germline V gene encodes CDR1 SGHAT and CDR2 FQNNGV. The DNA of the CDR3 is TGTGCCAGCAGCTTATCAGGGACCAACACCGGGGAGCTGTTTTTT. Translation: CASSLSGTNTGELFF.

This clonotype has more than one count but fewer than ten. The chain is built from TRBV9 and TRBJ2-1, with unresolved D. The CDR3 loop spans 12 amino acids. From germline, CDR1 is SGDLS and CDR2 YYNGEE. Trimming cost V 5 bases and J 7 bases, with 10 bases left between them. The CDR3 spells CASRSLGNEQFF. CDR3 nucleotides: TGTGCCAGCAGGTCGCTGGGAAATGAGCAGTTCTTC. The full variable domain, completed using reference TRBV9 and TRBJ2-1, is DSGVTQTPKHLITATGQRVTLRCSPRSGDLSVYWYQQSLDQGLQFLIQYYNGEERAKGNILERFSAQQFPDLHSELNLSSLELGDSALYFCASRSLGNEQFFGPGTRLTVL.

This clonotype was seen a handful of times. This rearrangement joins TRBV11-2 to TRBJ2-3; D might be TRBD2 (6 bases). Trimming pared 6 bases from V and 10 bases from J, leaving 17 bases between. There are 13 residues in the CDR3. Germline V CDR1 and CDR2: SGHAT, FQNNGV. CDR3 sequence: CASSFTGTQAQYF. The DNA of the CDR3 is TGTGCCAGCAGTTTTACCGGGACTCAAGCGCAGTATTTT.

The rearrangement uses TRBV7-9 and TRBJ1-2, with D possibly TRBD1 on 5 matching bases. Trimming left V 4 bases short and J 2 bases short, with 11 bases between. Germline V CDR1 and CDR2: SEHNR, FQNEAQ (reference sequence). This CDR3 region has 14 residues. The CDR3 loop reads CASSSRRQNYGYTF. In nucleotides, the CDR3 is TGTGCCAGCAGCTCCAGACGACAGAACTATGGCTACACCTTC.

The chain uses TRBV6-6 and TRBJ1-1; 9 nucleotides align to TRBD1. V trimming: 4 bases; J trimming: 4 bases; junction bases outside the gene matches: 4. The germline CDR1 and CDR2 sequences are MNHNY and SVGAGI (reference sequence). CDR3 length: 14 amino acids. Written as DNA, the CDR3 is TGTGCCAGCAGTTCCAGGGACAGGGTCACTGAAGCTTTCTTT. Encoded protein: CASSSRDRVTEAFF.

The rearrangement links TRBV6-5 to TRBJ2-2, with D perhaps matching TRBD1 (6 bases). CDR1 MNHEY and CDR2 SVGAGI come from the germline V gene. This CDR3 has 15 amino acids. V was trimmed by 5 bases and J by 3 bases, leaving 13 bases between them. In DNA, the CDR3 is TGTGCCAGCAGTCGTCAGACAGGTGACACCGGGGAGCTGTTTTTT. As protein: CASSRQTGDTGELFF.

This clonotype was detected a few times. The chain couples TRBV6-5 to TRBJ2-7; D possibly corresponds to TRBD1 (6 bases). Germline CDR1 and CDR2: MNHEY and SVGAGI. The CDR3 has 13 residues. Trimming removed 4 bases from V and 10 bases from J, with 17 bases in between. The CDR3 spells CASSSPSGTPQYF. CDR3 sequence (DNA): TGTGCCAGCAGTTCCCCGTCCGGGACACCCCAGTACTTC.

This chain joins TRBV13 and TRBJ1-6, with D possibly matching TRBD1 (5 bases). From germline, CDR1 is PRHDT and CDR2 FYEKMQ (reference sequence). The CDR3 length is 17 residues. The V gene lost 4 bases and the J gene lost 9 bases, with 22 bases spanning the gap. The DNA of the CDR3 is TGTGCCAGCAGCTCCACCCTGGGGGGTTCGACGAGTTCACCCCTCCACTTT. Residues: CASSSTLGGSTSSPLHF. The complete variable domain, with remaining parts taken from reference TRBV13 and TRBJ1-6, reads AAGVIQSPRHLIKEKRETATLKCYPIPRHDTVYWYQQGPGQDPQFLISFYEKMQSDKGSIPDRFSAQQFSDYHSELNMSSLELGDSALYFCASSSTLGGSTSSPLHFGNGTRLTVT.

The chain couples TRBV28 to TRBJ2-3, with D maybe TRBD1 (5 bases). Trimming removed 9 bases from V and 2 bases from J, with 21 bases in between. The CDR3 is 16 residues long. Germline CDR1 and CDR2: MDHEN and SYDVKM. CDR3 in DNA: TGTGCCAGTGACAGTGTCCTCCGGCTCTTCACAGATACGCAGTATTTT. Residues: CASDSVLRLFTDTQYF.

In DNA form, the CDR3 reads TGTGCCAGCCCGGGACAGCCGAAAATGAACACTGAAGCTTTCTTT. Encoded protein: CASPGQPKMNTEAFF. V gene TRBV10-3 combines with J gene TRBJ1-1; 7 nucleotides align to TRBD1. CDR3 length: 15 amino acids. Germline lookup yields CDR1 ENHRY and CDR2 SYGVKD. Germline trimming cut 10 bases from V and 0 bases from J; bases unmatched to any gene: 11.

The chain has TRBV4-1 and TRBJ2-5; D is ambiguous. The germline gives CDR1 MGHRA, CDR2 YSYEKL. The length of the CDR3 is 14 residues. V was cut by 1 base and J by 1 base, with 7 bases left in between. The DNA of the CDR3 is TGCGCCAGCAGCCAAGTTAGTTCCCAAGAGACCCAGTACTTC. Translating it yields CASSQVSSQETQYF.

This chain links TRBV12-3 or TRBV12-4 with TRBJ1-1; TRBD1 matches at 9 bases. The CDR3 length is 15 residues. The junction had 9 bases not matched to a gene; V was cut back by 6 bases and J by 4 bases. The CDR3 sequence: CASRLPQGASTEAFF. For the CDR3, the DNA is TGTGCCAGCAGGTTACCACAGGGGGCAAGCACTGAAGCTTTCTTT.

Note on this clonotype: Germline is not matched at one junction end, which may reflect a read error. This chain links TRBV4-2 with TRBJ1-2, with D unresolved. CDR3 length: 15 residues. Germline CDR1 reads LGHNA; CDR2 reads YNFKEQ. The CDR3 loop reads CASSQGQGYPYGHTF. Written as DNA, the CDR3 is TGTGCCAGCAGCCAAGGTCAAGGGTACCCCTATGGCCACACCTTC.